These T cell receptor beta chains were read from a single sample in a study of blood T cell repertoires in COVID-19. TCRdb's table, derived via immunoSEQ multiplex PCR, lists solely in-frame clones and lacks some. The profile shows 100,000 to 150,000 clones, about 86% of them singletons. Material for sequencing was PBMCs or T cells enriched from blood (not recorded which). Source of these receptors: a middle-aged man with acute COVID-19. Both conserved end residues are part of each CDR3.

v_call cdr3_aa
TRBV7-9 CASSFGQGADGYTF
TRBV29-1 CSVRTSGSSYEQYF
TRBV5-5 CASSPVTGQYNSPLHF
TRBV6-4 CASSVVVEQGATKNIQYF
TRBV4-2 CASSHWGLAGGSHNEQFF
TRBV6-5 CASSYSIEQNTEAFF
TRBV9 CASSVGQGGTGELFF
TRBV4-2 CASSQDWSGTGTEAFF
TRBV7-2 CASSFRLGPTDTQYF
TRBV10-3 CAISESGGQNTGELFF
TRBV3-1/TRBV3-2 CASSQGPRGQPQHF
TRBV7-9 CASSLQLAGGYTDTQYF
TRBV25-1 CASSDLQRGSSGNTIYF